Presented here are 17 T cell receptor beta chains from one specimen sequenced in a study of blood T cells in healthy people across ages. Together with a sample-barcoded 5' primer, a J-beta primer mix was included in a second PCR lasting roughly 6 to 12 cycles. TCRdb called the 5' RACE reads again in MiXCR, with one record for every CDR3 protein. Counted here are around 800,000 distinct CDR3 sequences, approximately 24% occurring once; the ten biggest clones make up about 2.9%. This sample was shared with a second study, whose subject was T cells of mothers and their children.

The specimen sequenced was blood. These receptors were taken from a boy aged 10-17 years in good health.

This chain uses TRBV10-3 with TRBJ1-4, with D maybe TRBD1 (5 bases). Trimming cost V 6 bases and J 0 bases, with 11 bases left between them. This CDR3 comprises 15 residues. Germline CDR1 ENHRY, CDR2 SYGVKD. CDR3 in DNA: TGTGCCATCAGCTCCGGGACTTCAACTAATGAAAAACTGTTTTTT. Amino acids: CAISSGTSTNEKLFF.

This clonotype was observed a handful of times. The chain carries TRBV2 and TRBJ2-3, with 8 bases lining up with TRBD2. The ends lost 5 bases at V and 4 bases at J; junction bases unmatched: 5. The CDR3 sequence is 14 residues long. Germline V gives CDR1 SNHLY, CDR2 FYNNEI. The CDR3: CASSRTSPADTQYF. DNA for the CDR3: TGTGCCAGCAGTAGGACTAGCCCGGCAGATACGCAGTATTTT.

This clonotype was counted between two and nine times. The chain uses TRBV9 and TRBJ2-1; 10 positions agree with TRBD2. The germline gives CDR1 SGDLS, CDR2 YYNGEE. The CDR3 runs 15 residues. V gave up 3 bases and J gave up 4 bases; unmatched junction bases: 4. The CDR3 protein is CASSAAAGGYNEQFF. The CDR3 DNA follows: TGTGCCAGCAGCGCGGCAGCGGGGGGGTACAATGAGCAGTTCTTC. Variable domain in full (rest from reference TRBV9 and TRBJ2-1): DSGVTQTPKHLITATGQRVTLRCSPRSGDLSVYWYQQSLDQGLQFLIQYYNGEERAKGNILERFSAQQFPDLHSELNLSSLELGDSALYFCASSAAAGGYNEQFFGPGTRLTVL.

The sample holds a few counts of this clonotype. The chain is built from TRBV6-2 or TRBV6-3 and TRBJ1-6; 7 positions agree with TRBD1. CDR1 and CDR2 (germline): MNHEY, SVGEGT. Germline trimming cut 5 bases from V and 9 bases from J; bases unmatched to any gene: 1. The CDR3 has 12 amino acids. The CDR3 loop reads CASSDRVSPLHF. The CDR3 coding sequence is TGTGCCAGCAGTGACAGGGTTTCACCCCTCCACTTT.

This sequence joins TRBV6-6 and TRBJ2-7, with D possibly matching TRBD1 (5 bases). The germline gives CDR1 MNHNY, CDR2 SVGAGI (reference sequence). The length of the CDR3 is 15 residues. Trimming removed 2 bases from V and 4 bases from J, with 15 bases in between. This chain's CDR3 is CASSYADTQGYEQYF. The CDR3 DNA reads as TGTGCCAGCAGTTACGCGGATACCCAGGGATACGAGCAGTACTTC.

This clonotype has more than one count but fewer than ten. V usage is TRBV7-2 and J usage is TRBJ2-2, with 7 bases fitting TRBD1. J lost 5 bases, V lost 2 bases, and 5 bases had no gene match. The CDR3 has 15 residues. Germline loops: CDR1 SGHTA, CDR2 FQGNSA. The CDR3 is CASSLRGQRTGELFF. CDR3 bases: TGTGCCAGCAGCTTAAGGGGACAGCGAACCGGGGAGCTGTTTTTT.

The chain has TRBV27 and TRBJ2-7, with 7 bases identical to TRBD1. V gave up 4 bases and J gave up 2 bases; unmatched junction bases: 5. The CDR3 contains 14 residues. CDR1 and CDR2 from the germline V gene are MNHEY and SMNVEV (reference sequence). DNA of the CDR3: TGTGCCAGCAGTTCCCAAACAGGGGCCTACGAGCAGTACTTC. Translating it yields CASSSQTGAYEQYF.

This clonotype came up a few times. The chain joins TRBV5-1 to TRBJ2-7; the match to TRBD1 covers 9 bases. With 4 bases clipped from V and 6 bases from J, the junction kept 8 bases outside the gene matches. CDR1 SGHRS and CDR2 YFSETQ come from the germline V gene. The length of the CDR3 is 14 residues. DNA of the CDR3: TGCGCCAGCAGCCTACTACAGGGGGCAGGCGAGCAGTACTTC. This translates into CASSLLQGAGEQYF.

The CDR3 region is CASGPGQGPNEQFF. CDR3 in DNA: TGCGCCAGCGGCCCGGGACAGGGCCCCAATGAGCAGTTCTTC. The V call is TRBV5-1, the J call TRBJ2-1; 9 bases map to TRBD1. With V trimmed by 7 bases and J by 6 bases, 8 bases remained unmatched. This CDR3 region has 14 residues. Germline values: CDR1 SGHRS, CDR2 YFSETQ. Supplemented by reference TRBV5-1 and TRBJ2-1, the full variable domain reads KAGVTQTPRYLIKTRGQQVTLSCSPISGHRSVSWYQQTPGQGLQFLFEYFSETQRNKGNFPGRFSGRQFSNSRSEMNVSTLELGDSALYLCASGPGQGPNEQFFGPGTRLTVL.

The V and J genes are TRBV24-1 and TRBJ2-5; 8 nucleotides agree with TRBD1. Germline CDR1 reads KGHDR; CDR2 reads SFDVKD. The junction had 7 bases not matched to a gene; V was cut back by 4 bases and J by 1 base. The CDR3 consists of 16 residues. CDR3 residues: CATSESPGGGQETQYF. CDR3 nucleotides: TGTGCCACCAGTGAGTCCCCAGGGGGCGGCCAAGAGACCCAGTACTTC.

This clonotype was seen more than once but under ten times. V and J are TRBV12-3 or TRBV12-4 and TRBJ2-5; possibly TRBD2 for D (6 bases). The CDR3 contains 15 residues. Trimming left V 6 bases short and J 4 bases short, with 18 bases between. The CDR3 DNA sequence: TGTGCCAGCAGGTCGGGGGATGGGTTTCCAGAGACCCAGTACTTC. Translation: CASRSGDGFPETQYF.

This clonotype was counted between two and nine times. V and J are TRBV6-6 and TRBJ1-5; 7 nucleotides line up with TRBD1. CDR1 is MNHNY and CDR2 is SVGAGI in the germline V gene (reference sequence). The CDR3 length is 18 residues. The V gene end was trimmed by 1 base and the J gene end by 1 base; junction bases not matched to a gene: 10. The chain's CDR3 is CASSYLGQQFISNQPQHF. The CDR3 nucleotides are TGTGCCAGCAGTTACTTGGGACAGCAATTTATAAGCAATCAGCCCCAGCATTTT.

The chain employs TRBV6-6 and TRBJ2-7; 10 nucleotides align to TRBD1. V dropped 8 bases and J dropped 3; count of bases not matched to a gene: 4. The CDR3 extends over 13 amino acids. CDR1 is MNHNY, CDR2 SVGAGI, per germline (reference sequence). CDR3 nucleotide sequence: TGTGCCAGCCACCGGGACAGGGGCTACGAGCAGTACTTC. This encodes CASHRDRGYEQYF.

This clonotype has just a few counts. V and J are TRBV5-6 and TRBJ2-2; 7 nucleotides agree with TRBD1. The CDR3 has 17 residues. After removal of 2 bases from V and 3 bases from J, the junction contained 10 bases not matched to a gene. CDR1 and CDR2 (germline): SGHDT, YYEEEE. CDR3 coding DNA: TGTGCCAGCAGCTTAAATGTCCGACAGGGATACACCGGGGAGCTGTTTTTT. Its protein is CASSLNVRQGYTGELFF.

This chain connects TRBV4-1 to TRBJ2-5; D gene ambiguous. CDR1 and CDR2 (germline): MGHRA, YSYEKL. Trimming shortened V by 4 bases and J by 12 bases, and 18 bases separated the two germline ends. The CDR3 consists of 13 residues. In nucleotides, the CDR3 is TGCGCCAGCAGCCTGGCCCCGGACGGGCCGGAGTACTTC. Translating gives CASSLAPDGPEYF.

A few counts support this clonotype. CDR3 in DNA: TGTGCCAGCAGCCCAACCGGGACGGGGAGCAATCAGCCCCAGCATTTT. This gives the protein CASSPTGTGSNQPQHF. The chain recombines TRBV6-1 with TRBJ1-5, with TRBD1 as a possible D gene (5 bases). CDR1 is MNHNS, CDR2 SASEGT, per germline. This CDR3 spans 16 amino acids. Trimming cost V 6 bases and J 1 base, with 16 bases left between them.

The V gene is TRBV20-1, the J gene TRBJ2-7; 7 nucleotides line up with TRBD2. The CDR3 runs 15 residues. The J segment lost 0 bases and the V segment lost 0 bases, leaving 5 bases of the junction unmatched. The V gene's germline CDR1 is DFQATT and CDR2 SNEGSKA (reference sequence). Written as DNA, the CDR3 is TGCAGTGCTAGAGATCGGTGGGAGGGCTCCTACGAGCAGTACTTC. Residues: CSARDRWEGSYEQYF.